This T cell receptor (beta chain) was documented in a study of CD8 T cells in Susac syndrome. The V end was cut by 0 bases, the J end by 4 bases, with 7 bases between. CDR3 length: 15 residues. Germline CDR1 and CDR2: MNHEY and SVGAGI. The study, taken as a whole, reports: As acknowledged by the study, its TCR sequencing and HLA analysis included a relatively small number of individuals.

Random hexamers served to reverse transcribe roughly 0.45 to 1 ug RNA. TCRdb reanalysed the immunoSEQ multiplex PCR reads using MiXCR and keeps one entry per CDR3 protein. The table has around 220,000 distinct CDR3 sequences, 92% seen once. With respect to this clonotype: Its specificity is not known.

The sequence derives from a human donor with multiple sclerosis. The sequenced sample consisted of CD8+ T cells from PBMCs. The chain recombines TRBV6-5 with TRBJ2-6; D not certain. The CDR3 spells CASSYSAVGANVLTF. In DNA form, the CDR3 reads TGTGCCAGCAGTTACTCGGCCGTCGGGGCCAACGTCCTGACTTTC.